The 20 T cell receptor beta chains below were found in one sample sequenced in a study of beta chain features in type 1 diabetes (dated 2018 in TCRdb). The protocol used for the library was the immunoSEQ multiplex PCR assay. The entire isolated RNA was reverse transcribed using the High Capacity cDNA Reverse Transcription Kit, and thus expressed TCRB transcripts were sequenced. Sourced from immuneACCESS, this table was stored by TCRdb with only in-frame sequences that have V and J called. A share of the clones is absent; for the studies checked, an unresolved V gene accounts for under half, and the remainder has no known explanation. The sample table holds approximately 260,000 clones, of which just over 20% were seen once. Jointly, the top ten make up less than 0.03% of the sample. What these receptors recognize is not known. Study-wide conclusions, independent of this receptor: In all four CD4+ subsets, TCRB CDR3 length was moderately but significantly shorter in type 1 diabetes patients.

Sequences were obtained from naive CD4+ T cells from blood. The cell subset or site label on this specimen signifies: true naive CD4+ T cells. The source of these receptors is a woman in her 40s with type 1 diabetes.

The V call is TRBV27, the J call TRBJ2-5; D ambiguous. V lost 2 bases and J lost 2, with 6 bases in between. Germline CDR1 reads MNHEY; CDR2 reads SMNVEV (reference sequence). The CDR3 is 13 amino acids. The DNA for the CDR3 is TGTGCCAGCAGTTTAGCGGTACAAGAGACCCAGTACTTC. Translation: CASSLAVQETQYF.

This clone was seen more than once but under ten times. DNA for the CDR3: TGTGCCAGCAGCTCAGGGACAGCCGCTACTGGCTACACCTTC. Amino acid sequence: CASSSGTAATGYTF. The rearrangement joins TRBV7-9 to TRBJ1-2, with 7 nucleotides matching TRBD1. V lost 4 bases and J lost 7; bases outside the gene matches: 9. CDR3 length equals 14 residues. Germline V gene lookup returns CDR1 SEHNR and CDR2 FQNEAQ (reference sequence). Using reference TRBV7-9 and TRBJ1-2 for the parts outside the CDR3, the full variable domain is DTGVSQNPRHKITKRGQNVTFRCDPISEHNRLYWYRQTLGQGPEFLTYFQNEAQLEKSRLLSDRFSAERPKGSFSTLEIQRTEQGDSAMYLCASSSGTAATGYTFGSGTRLTVV.

The chain couples TRBV28 to TRBJ1-5; 9 nucleotides agree with TRBD1. Looked up from germline, CDR1 is MDHEN and CDR2 is SYDVKM. The CDR3 is 16 residues long. The V gene end was trimmed by 1 base and the J gene end by 5 bases; junction bases not matched to a gene: 6. The CDR3 reads CASSLLGQGPHQPQHF. The CDR3 DNA reads TGTGCCAGCAGTTTATTGGGACAGGGTCCCCATCAGCCCCAGCATTTT.

This sequence joins TRBV5-8 and TRBJ2-1, with a weak D call TRBD2 (6 bases). The V end was cut by 4 bases, the J end by 2 bases, with 16 bases between. CDR1 SGHTS and CDR2 YDEGEE come from the germline V gene. The CDR3 length is 16 residues. CDR3 protein: CASSADMGLPYNEQFF. CDR3 nucleotide sequence: TGTGCCAGCAGCGCCGATATGGGACTTCCCTACAATGAGCAGTTCTTC. Complete variable domain (other parts from reference TRBV5-8 and TRBJ2-1): EAGVTQSPTHLIKTRGQQATLRCSPISGHTSVYWYQQALGLGLQFLLWYDEGEERNRGNFPPRFSGRQFPNYSSELNVNALELEDSALYLCASSADMGLPYNEQFFGPGTRLTVL.

This clone was counted once. The chain uses TRBV9 and TRBJ1-2, with TRBD1 matching over 7 bases. The CDR3 runs to 15 residues. CDR1 and CDR2 (germline): SGDLS, YYNGEE. J was trimmed by 1 base and V by 2 bases; bases with no gene match: 5. This chain's CDR3 is CASSVATGRNYGYTF. The CDR3 nucleotides read TGTGCCAGCAGCGTTGCGACAGGGCGTAACTATGGCTACACCTTC.

The chain uses TRBV25-1 and TRBJ2-1, with D tentatively TRBD1 (6 bases). With 4 bases removed from V and 3 bases from J, the gap between germline ends came to 16 bases. This CDR3 region has 16 residues. Germline V CDR1 and CDR2: MGHDK, SYGVNS. DNA for the CDR3: TGTGCCAGCAGTGGGGCCGGCAGGGGCGGCTACAATGAGCAGTTCTTC. Protein: CASSGAGRGGYNEQFF.

A few counts support this clone. The V gene is TRBV5-1, the J gene TRBJ1-3; TRBD1 agrees at 7 bases. Germline V gene sequence: CDR1 SGHRS, CDR2 YFSETQ. There are 14 residues in the CDR3. Unmatched junction bases numbered 9, after V lost 4 bases and J lost 8 bases. The CDR3 sequence is CASSPGQAGDTIYF. In DNA form, the CDR3 reads TGCGCCAGCAGCCCCGGACAGGCCGGGGACACCATATATTTT.

The chain carries TRBV6-4 and TRBJ1-4; TRBD1 matches 7 bases. Trimming cost V 6 bases and J 4 bases; bases outside gene matches: 11. The CDR3 consists of 16 residues. CDR1 and CDR2 from the germline V gene are MRHNA and SNTAGT. The CDR3 loop reads CASSATGTGLNEKLFF. CDR3 coding DNA: TGTGCCAGCAGCGCGACAGGGACCGGCCTTAATGAAAAACTGTTTTTT.

The chain carries TRBV5-1 and TRBJ1-6; 11 bases map to TRBD1. Germline loops: CDR1 SGHRS, CDR2 YFSETQ. The CDR3 is 16 residues long. V shed 4 bases, J shed 7 bases, and the junction held 7 bases outside the gene matches. CDR3 DNA sequence: TGCGCCAGCAGCGCAAGGACAGGGGGCCTCAATTCACCCCTCCACTTT. Protein sequence: CASSARTGGLNSPLHF.

This clone was recorded a few times. J is TRBJ2-1 and V is TRBV2, with D possibly TRBD2 on 6 matching bases. Germline V gene sequence: CDR1 SNHLY, CDR2 FYNNEI. This CDR3 comprises 13 residues. V was cut by 7 bases and J by 2 bases, with 9 bases left in between. CDR3 DNA: TGTGCCAGCACCGGGGGTCCCTACAATGAGCAGTTCTTC. Its protein is CASTGGPYNEQFF.

The chain employs TRBV6-6 and TRBJ2-7, with 7 bases identical to TRBD1. The CDR3 contains 11 residues. V gave up 6 bases and J gave up 6 bases; unmatched junction bases: 2. Germline V gene sequence: CDR1 MNHNY, CDR2 SVGAGI (reference sequence). The CDR3 protein is CASRTGREQYF. The CDR3 DNA is TGTGCCAGCAGGACAGGGCGCGAGCAGTACTTC.

This clone was picked up a small number of times. The genes are TRBV6-5 and TRBJ1-2, with 7 bases identical to TRBD1. The length of the CDR3 is 13 residues. V was pared by 7 bases and J by 5 bases, with 7 bases of the junction left unmatched. The germline CDR1 and CDR2 sequences are MNHEY and SVGAGI. Written as DNA, the CDR3 is TGTGCCAGCACTCTGGGACAGTTATATGGCTACACCTTC. It specifies CASTLGQLYGYTF.

The chain recombines TRBV9 with TRBJ2-1; maybe TRBD2 (5 bases). Germline V gene data show CDR1 as SGDLS and CDR2 as YYNGEE. The CDR3 is made up of 14 amino acids. Trimming shortened V by 4 bases and J by 6 bases, and 14 bases separated the two germline ends. The CDR3 sequence: CASSLPLGGNEQFF. In DNA, the CDR3 is TGTGCCAGCAGCCTGCCTCTAGGAGGCAATGAGCAGTTCTTC.

This clone was detected a few times. The chain combines TRBV6-1 with TRBJ2-7; 7 nucleotides match TRBD2. V lost 4 bases to trimming and J lost 0 bases; unmatched junction nucleotides: 9. CDR3 length equals 16 residues. In germline, CDR1 is MNHNS, CDR2 SASEGT. The DNA for the CDR3 is TGTGCCAGCAGTGGAGCGACCGGGACTAACTCCTACGAGCAGTACTTC. Encoded protein: CASSGATGTNSYEQYF.

A remark on this clone: The sample has other DNA sequences that encode this CDR3 too. The rearrangement links TRBV20-1 to TRBJ1-2; D is unclear. Trimming cost V 6 bases and J 8 bases, with 10 bases left between them. CDR1 DFQATT and CDR2 SNEGSKA come from the germline V gene (reference sequence). CDR3 length: 10 residues. CDR3 sequence: CSAPVYGYTF. DNA of the CDR3: TGCAGTGCGCCAGTATACGGCTACACCTTC.

As to this clone: The junction departs from germline at one end; a sequencing error may be responsible. The chain has TRBV5-1 and TRBJ2-5, with D possibly matching TRBD2 (6 bases). From germline, CDR1 is SGHRS and CDR2 YFSETQ. The CDR3 has 14 amino acids. The chain's CDR3 is CASNIGGNHETQYF. CDR3 in DNA: TGCGCCAGCAACATTGGGGGGAACCACGAGACCCAGTACTTC.

The CDR3 coding sequence is TGTGCCAGCAGCACGGACAGCCCCTACGAGCAGTACTTC. This gives the protein CASSTDSPYEQYF. The chain couples TRBV7-2 to TRBJ2-7, with D perhaps matching TRBD1 (6 bases). The V gene lost 5 bases and the J gene lost 2 bases, with 10 bases spanning the gap. Germline lookup yields CDR1 SGHTA and CDR2 FQGNSA. The CDR3 contains 13 residues.

This sequence joins TRBV5-6 and TRBJ2-1, with 8 bases identical to TRBD1. The V segment lost 5 bases and the J segment 7 bases; nucleotides outside the gene matches: 5. The CDR3 is 13 residues long. Germline CDR1 and CDR2: SGHDT and YYEEEE. The CDR3 sequence is CASRKTGGNEQFF. As DNA, the CDR3 is TGTGCCAGCAGGAAAACAGGGGGGAATGAGCAGTTCTTC.

This rearrangement joins TRBV21-1 to TRBJ2-5; the D segment call TRBD1 is taken from the table without a DNA check. TRBV21-1 is marked as a pseudogene. The CDR3 consists of 18 residues. CDR3 nucleotides: TGTGCCAGCAGCAAAGGGAAGCCCGGGACAGGGGACGGAGAGACCCAGTACTTC. It specifies CASSKGKPGTGDGETQYF.

In this sample, this clone turned up a few times. The V gene is TRBV7-2, the J gene TRBJ1-2; 9 nucleotides align to TRBD1. The V segment lost 5 bases and the J segment 8 bases; nucleotides outside the gene matches: 6. This CDR3 contains 13 residues. Germline-derived CDR1 and CDR2 are SGHTA and FQGNSA. CDR3 DNA: TGTGCCAGCAGCCCCCGGACAGGGGAAGGCTACACCTTC. Translating it yields CASSPRTGEGYTF. The full variable domain, in which reference TRBV7-2 and TRBJ1-2 provide the parts outside the CDR3, is GAGVSQSPSNKVTEKGKDVELRCDPISGHTALYWYRQSLGQGLEFLIYFQGNSAPDKSGLPSDRFSAERTGGSVSTLTIQRTQQEDSAVYLCASSPRTGEGYTFGSGTRLTVV.